What follows are 27 T cell receptor beta chains derived from one specimen sequenced in a study of cytomegalovirus exposure and HLA in healthy donors. A multiplex PCR was run with 60 Vbeta primers and 13 Jbeta primers. The repertoire was sequenced with immunoSEQ multiplex PCR; TCRdb's copy has only in-frame clones and lacks some. Of just under 250,000 clones in the sample, roughly 80% were seen once. The sample consisted of PBMCs. These receptors were collected from a woman aged 40 to 50 in good health and CMV-seropositive.

V and J are TRBV5-4 and TRBJ1-1; 8 positions match TRBD1. The CDR3 is 14 amino acids. The V gene end was trimmed by 4 bases and the J gene end by 5 bases; junction bases not matched to a gene: 7. Germline lookup yields CDR1 SGHNT and CDR2 YYREEE (reference sequence). The CDR3 DNA follows: TGTGCCAGCAGCATTGGACAGGGAATGACTGAAGCTTTCTTT. Its translation is CASSIGQGMTEAFF.

The chain uses TRBV5-8 and TRBJ1-1; D is perhaps TRBD1 (5 bases). The CDR3 has 15 residues. Germline V CDR1 and CDR2: SGHTS, YDEGEE. Deletions cut 0 bases from V and 10 bases from J, with 19 bases between. CDR3 DNA: TGTGCCAGCAGCTTGGTAGGGGCTGGACGGGTTTTAGCTTTCTTT. Protein: CASSLVGAGRVLAFF.

The CDR3 coding sequence is TGTGCCATCAGTGAACGGGTGTCCCACGAGCAGTACTTC. As protein: CAISERVSHEQYF. The rearrangement joins TRBV10-3 to TRBJ2-7, with D hard to call. CDR1 and CDR2 (germline): ENHRY, SYGVKD. The CDR3 extends over 13 amino acids. Trimming cost V 3 bases and J 5 bases, with 11 bases left between them.

The rearrangement joins TRBV7-3 to TRBJ2-4; possible D gene TRBD1, 6 bases. V lost 4 bases and J lost 8, with 12 bases in between. This CDR3 has 13 residues. Germline lookup yields CDR1 SGHTA and CDR2 FQGTGA. The CDR3 DNA sequence: TGTGCCAGCAGCTATGGGGGCGCGGACATTCAGTACTTC. Protein product: CASSYGGADIQYF.

The genes are TRBV11-3 and TRBJ2-1; 13 bases agree with TRBD2. The CDR3 contains 17 residues. Germline V CDR1 and CDR2: SGHNT, YENEEA. Losses at the gene ends were 5 bases for V and 3 bases for J; bases not matched to a gene: 7. CDR3 residues: CASSPRGLAGNYNEQFF. Here the CDR3 DNA reads TGTGCCAGCAGCCCAAGGGGACTAGCGGGAAACTACAATGAGCAGTTCTTC.

The chain recombines TRBV6-6 with TRBJ2-2; 7 nucleotides agree with TRBD2. With 5 bases clipped from V and 7 bases from J, the junction kept 10 bases outside the gene matches. Germline V CDR1 and CDR2: MNHNY, SVGAGI (reference sequence). There are 15 residues in the CDR3. The CDR3 loop reads CASSGMGRAGGELFF. The DNA for the CDR3 is TGTGCCAGCAGTGGAATGGGGAGGGCCGGCGGGGAGCTGTTTTTT.

The chain employs TRBV11-3 and TRBJ2-1, with TRBD2 matching 13 bases. Germline V gene lookup returns CDR1 SGHNT and CDR2 YENEEA. V trimming: 5 bases; J trimming: 15 bases; junction bases outside the gene matches: 10. This CDR3 comprises 14 residues. This chain's CDR3 is CASSRLAGGTSGFF. The DNA for the CDR3 is TGTGCCAGCAGCCGACTAGCGGGAGGCACAAGTGGGTTCTTC.

The table lists this clone with a few counts. The rearrangement links TRBV6-1 to TRBJ2-3; 10 positions agree with TRBD2. Germline trimming cut 0 bases from V and 2 bases from J; bases unmatched to any gene: 8. The CDR3 covers 18 residues. The germline V gene encodes CDR1 MNHNS and CDR2 SASEGT. The chain's CDR3 is CASSEALWLAGATDTQYF. DNA of the CDR3: TGTGCCAGCAGTGAAGCGCTTTGGCTAGCGGGAGCCACAGATACGCAGTATTTT.

This clone was observed once. The chain employs TRBV7-2 and TRBJ2-1; 9 nucleotides agree with TRBD2. This CDR3 is 16 amino acids long. Germline V gene data show CDR1 as SGHTA and CDR2 as FQGNSA. V shed 4 bases, J shed 10 bases, and the junction held 14 bases outside the gene matches. CDR3 DNA: TGTGCCAGCAGCTCCGGGGTTCGTAGCGGGAGCAGGGAGCAGTTCTTC. As protein: CASSSGVRSGSREQFF.

The V call is TRBV2, the J call TRBJ2-3; 9 bases align to TRBD2. Germline loops: CDR1 SNHLY, CDR2 FYNNEI. CDR3 length: 14 residues. J was trimmed by 0 bases and V by 6 bases; bases with no gene match: 1. The CDR3 DNA reads TGTGCCAGCAGAACTAGCGGGAGCACAGATACGCAGTATTTT. This translates into CASRTSGSTDTQYF.

The chain joins TRBV28 to TRBJ1-2, with a weak D call TRBD1 (5 bases). Germline V CDR1 and CDR2: MDHEN, SYDVKM. Deletions cut 10 bases from V and 0 bases from J, with 9 bases between. The CDR3 extends over 12 amino acids. The CDR3 protein is CATGDSNYGYTF. The CDR3 DNA sequence: TGTGCCACGGGGGACTCTAACTATGGCTACACCTTC.

This chain connects TRBV5-1 to TRBJ1-2, with a tentative D call TRBD1 (6 bases). The CDR3 is made up of 15 amino acids. The germline gives CDR1 SGHRS, CDR2 YFSETQ. Trimming pared 1 base from V and 7 bases from J, leaving 17 bases between. CDR3 nucleotide sequence: TGCGCCAGCAGCTTGTCGTCAGGGTTACAGGGTGGCTACACCTTC. Amino acid sequence: CASSLSSGLQGGYTF. Complete variable domain (other parts from reference TRBV5-1 and TRBJ1-2): KAGVTQTPRYLIKTRGQQVTLSCSPISGHRSVSWYQQTPGQGLQFLFEYFSETQRNKGNFPGRFSGRQFSNSRSEMNVSTLELGDSALYLCASSLSSGLQGGYTFGSGTRLTVV.

The chain employs TRBV9 and TRBJ1-6; perhaps TRBD1 as D (6 bases). CDR1 is SGDLS and CDR2 is YYNGEE in the germline V gene. V lost 1 base to trimming and J lost 10 bases, with 12 bases between them. There are 14 residues in the CDR3. DNA of the CDR3: TGTGCCAGCAGCGTAATGGGTCAGGGGTCACCCCTCCACTTT. It is translated as CASSVMGQGSPLHF.

This chain connects TRBV11-2 to TRBJ2-1, with 9 bases identical to TRBD2. V lost 4 bases, J lost 6 bases, and 1 base stayed unmatched. CDR3 size: 13 residues. CDR1 and CDR2 (germline): SGHAT, FQNNGV. The CDR3 sequence is CASSSLAGNEQFF. CDR3 nucleotide sequence: TGTGCCAGCAGCTCACTAGCGGGCAATGAGCAGTTCTTC. The entire variable domain, with the rest obtained from reference TRBV11-2 and TRBJ2-1, is as follows: EAGVAQSPRYKIIEKRQSVAFWCNPISGHATLYWYQQILGQGPKLLIQFQNNGVVDDSQLPKDRFSAERLKGVDSTLKIQPAKLEDSAVYLCASSSLAGNEQFFGPGTRLTVL.

Comment on this clone: The same CDR3 also results from other DNA sequences found in this sample. V gene TRBV5-4 combines with J gene TRBJ2-5; 7 nucleotides align to TRBD2. V was pared by 1 base and J by 4 bases, with 4 bases of the junction left unmatched. Looked up from germline, CDR1 is SGHNT and CDR2 is YYREEE (reference sequence). The CDR3 covers 14 residues. In nucleotides, the CDR3 is TGTGCCAGCAGCTTGAGGCTAGCGGCAGAGACCCAGTACTTC. Its translation: CASSLRLAAETQYF.

J is TRBJ1-5 and V is TRBV28; 8 nucleotides agree with TRBD1. The CDR3 extends over 15 amino acids. Trimming cost V 6 bases and J 9 bases; bases outside gene matches: 13. CDR1 is MDHEN and CDR2 is SYDVKM in the germline V gene. CDR3 DNA sequence: TGTGCCAGCAGACGGACAGGGACGGGGATCCGGCCCCAGCATTTT. Amino acids: CASRRTGTGIRPQHF.

The chain is built from TRBV25-1 and TRBJ2-3; TRBD1 matches at 7 bases. Germline CDR1 and CDR2: MGHDK and SYGVNS. V was pared by 4 bases and J by 4 bases, with 5 bases of the junction left unmatched. This CDR3 is 14 amino acids long. In nucleotides, the CDR3 is TGTGCCAGCAGTGCCAGGGGGAGCGCAGATACGCAGTATTTT. Translation: CASSARGSADTQYF.

Here the CDR3 DNA reads TGTGCCTGGAGTGGCCGGGACAGGGCTGGGGAAAAACTGTTTTTT. As protein: CAWSGRDRAGEKLFF. This sequence joins TRBV30 and TRBJ1-4; 9 bases match TRBD1. There are 15 residues in the CDR3. V was clipped by 1 base and J by 8 bases; unmatched bases: 8. Germline CDR1 reads GTSNPN; CDR2 reads SVGIG (reference sequence).

The rearrangement joins TRBV7-2 to TRBJ2-1, with 8 positions matching TRBD2. The CDR3 loop spans 16 amino acids. The V segment lost 2 bases and the J segment 4 bases; nucleotides outside the gene matches: 7. Germline CDR1 is SGHTA and CDR2 is FQGNSA. CDR3 coding DNA: TGTGCCAGCAGCTTAATATCGGGGGGGTCGTACAATGAGCAGTTCTTC. Translation: CASSLISGGSYNEQFF.

The rearrangement uses TRBV9 and TRBJ2-1; the match to TRBD2 covers 8 bases. Per the germline V gene, CDR1 is SGDLS and CDR2 is YYNGEE. The CDR3 covers 15 residues. Losses at the gene ends were 0 bases for V and 6 bases for J; bases not matched to a gene: 5. For the CDR3, the DNA is TGTGCCAGCAGCGTAGAAAGCGGGAGAGGCAATGAGCAGTTCTTC. Translation gives CASSVESGRGNEQFF.

The CDR3: CASSQQGSWGGLFF. The CDR3 DNA is TGTGCCAGCAGCCAACAGGGTTCTTGGGGAGGGCTGTTTTTT. The V gene is TRBV7-6, the J gene TRBJ1-4; TRBD1 is a possible D gene (6 bases). Between the trimmed V and J ends, which lost 5 bases and 14 bases, there was a span of 21 bases. The CDR3 is made up of 14 amino acids. Per the germline V gene, CDR1 is SGHVS and CDR2 is FNYEAQ.

The gene calls are TRBV2 and TRBJ2-3; possibly TRBD2 for D (6 bases). Deletions cut 6 bases from V and 0 bases from J, with 13 bases between. The CDR3 extends over 15 amino acids. CDR1 SNHLY and CDR2 FYNNEI come from the germline V gene. CDR3 loop: CASRAAGLSTDTQYF. CDR3 in DNA: TGTGCCAGCAGGGCTGCGGGACTCAGCACAGATACGCAGTATTTT.

The genes are TRBV30 and TRBJ2-2; 9 bases agree with TRBD2. The CDR3 sequence is 15 residues long. From germline, CDR1 is GTSNPN and CDR2 SVGIG (reference sequence). The junction had 6 bases not matched to a gene; V was cut back by 0 bases and J by 7 bases. The DNA for the CDR3 is TGTGCCTGGAGTGTCTATAGCGGGAGAGGCGGGGAGCTGTTTTTT. Translating it yields CAWSVYSGRGGELFF.

The V gene is TRBV9, the J gene TRBJ1-2; 8 bases map to TRBD1. Trimming took 3 bases from V and 8 from J; bases not matched to a gene: 6. Per the germline V gene, CDR1 is SGDLS and CDR2 is YYNGEE. The CDR3 has 13 amino acids. The CDR3: CASSAGQGRGYTF. CDR3 DNA sequence: TGTGCCAGCAGCGCCGGACAGGGAAGAGGCTACACCTTC.

This clone was seen a handful of times. The chain couples TRBV9 to TRBJ2-1, with 7 bases identical to TRBD2. This CDR3 spans 15 amino acids. Germline CDR1 SGDLS, CDR2 YYNGEE. The V and J ends lost 0 bases and 6 bases, in that order; junction bases with no gene match: 6. CDR3 DNA sequence: TGTGCCAGCAGCGTAGGACTAGCCCATTCCAATGAGCAGTTCTTC. This encodes CASSVGLAHSNEQFF.

This clone was found once. The rearrangement links TRBV11-2 to TRBJ2-2; D remains ambiguous. The germline CDR1 and CDR2 sequences are SGHAT and FQNNGV. Trimming pared 5 bases from V and 6 bases from J, leaving 19 bases between. This CDR3 has 16 residues. The CDR3 reads CASSPQPAIRAGELFF. CDR3 DNA sequence: TGTGCCAGCAGCCCTCAGCCGGCGATTCGGGCCGGGGAGCTGTTTTTT. The full variable domain, rest sourced from reference TRBV11-2 and TRBJ2-2, is EAGVAQSPRYKIIEKRQSVAFWCNPISGHATLYWYQQILGQGPKLLIQFQNNGVVDDSQLPKDRFSAERLKGVDSTLKIQPAKLEDSAVYLCASSPQPAIRAGELFFGEGSRLTVL.

The V gene is TRBV7-9, the J gene TRBJ2-3; 12 bases match TRBD2. J lost 6 bases, V lost 5 bases, and 3 bases had no gene match. The CDR3 length is 14 residues. Per the germline V gene, CDR1 is SEHNR and CDR2 is FQNEAQ (reference sequence). The CDR3 bases are TGTGCCAGCAGCCCTAGCGGGAGGGCTGATACGCAGTATTTT. Translation gives CASSPSGRADTQYF.